What follows are 30 T cell receptor beta chains derived from one specimen sequenced in a study of T cell responses to AZD1222 COVID-19 vaccine. Generated by immunoSEQ multiplex PCR, the TCRdb table keeps only in-frame clones and is missing some. The sample consists of about 59,000 clones, around 83% of them appearing once. The input for sequencing was peripheral blood, taken on day 0 of AZD1222 vaccination. These receptors were obtained from an adult in good health.

This chain connects TRBV5-1 to TRBJ2-5; D possibly corresponds to TRBD1 (5 bases). The CDR3 covers 13 residues. V shed 4 bases and J shed 7 bases, with 14 bases lying between them. Germline V gene lookup returns CDR1 SGHRS and CDR2 YFSETQ. CDR3 sequence (DNA): TGCGCCAGCAGCCCCCCGGTTAGGGGGACCCAGTACTTC. Translation gives CASSPPVRGTQYF.

This sequence joins TRBV10-2 and TRBJ1-1, with 7 bases matching TRBD1. The CDR3 has 13 amino acids. Germline V gene sequence: CDR1 WSHSY, CDR2 SAAADI. V gave up 0 bases and J gave up 6 bases; unmatched junction bases: 1. In DNA, the CDR3 is TGCGCCAGCAGTGAGTCCGGACAGGCTGAAGCTTTCTTT. Residues: CASSESGQAEAFF.

V and J are TRBV19 and TRBJ1-5, with TRBD1 as a possible D gene (5 bases). Trimming left V 2 bases short and J 7 bases short, with 9 bases between. The V gene's germline CDR1 is LNHDA and CDR2 SQIVND (reference sequence). The CDR3 extends over 13 amino acids. Written as DNA, the CDR3 is TGTGCCAGTAGTATAAGCAGGGACCAGCCCCAGCATTTT. Translated: CASSISRDQPQHF.

This chain connects TRBV2 to TRBJ2-1, with 8 bases lining up with TRBD1. This CDR3 has 14 amino acids. Looked up from germline, CDR1 is SNHLY and CDR2 is FYNNEI. The junction had 9 bases not matched to a gene; V was cut back by 5 bases and J by 9 bases. The CDR3 DNA is TGTGCCAGCAGTCAGGGGGCCCTTCCTAGTGAGCAGTTCTTC. Residues: CASSQGALPSEQFF.

Only one count was recorded for this clone. Mismatch with germline at one junction end may stem from a read error. J is TRBJ1-2 and V is TRBV3-1 (or the pseudogene TRBV3-2); D gene uncertain. Germline loops: CDR1 LGHDT, CDR2 YNNKEL (reference sequence). CDR3 length: 13 amino acids. Here the CDR3 DNA reads TGTGCCAACAGCCAATTGGAGGGCTATGGCTACACCTTC. This gives the protein CANSQLEGYGYTF.

The chain employs TRBV3-1 (or the pseudogene TRBV3-2) and TRBJ2-5; tentative D call: TRBD2 (5 bases). V lost 4 bases, J lost 4 bases, and 16 bases lay in between. CDR1 and CDR2 (germline): LGHDT, YNNKEL (reference sequence). This CDR3 spans 15 amino acids. CDR3 sequence: CASSRPAETVETQYF. Here the CDR3 DNA reads TGTGCCAGCAGCCGACCAGCGGAGACCGTAGAGACCCAGTACTTC.

This sequence joins TRBV7-3 and TRBJ2-2; D may be TRBD1 or TRBD2 (7 bases each). The CDR3 spans 15 residues. Trimming stripped 5 bases from V and 8 bases from J, with 18 bases between. Germline loops: CDR1 SGHTA, CDR2 FQGTGA. The CDR3: CASSPGGDPRGELFF. The CDR3 coding sequence is TGTGCCAGCAGCCCAGGGGGGGACCCCAGAGGGGAGCTGTTTTTT. The full variable domain, in which reference TRBV7-3 and TRBJ2-2 provide the parts outside the CDR3, is GAGVSQTPSNKVTEKGKYVELRCDPISGHTALYWYRQSLGQGPEFLIYFQGTGAADDSGLPNDRFFAVRPEGSVSTLKIQRTERGDSAVYLCASSPGGDPRGELFFGEGSRLTVL.

V usage is TRBV9 and J usage is TRBJ1-1, with D possibly matching TRBD1 (5 bases). Trimming stripped 4 bases from V and 11 bases from J, with 21 bases between. Germline V gene lookup returns CDR1 SGDLS and CDR2 YYNGEE. CDR3 length: 14 amino acids. The CDR3 DNA follows: TGTGCCAGCAGCCCTGGAAGCGGGGGAGGTGAGGCTTTCTTT. Translated, it gives CASSPGSGGGEAFF.

The V gene is TRBV19, the J gene TRBJ1-5, with D perhaps matching TRBD1 (5 bases). From germline, CDR1 is LNHDA and CDR2 SQIVND (reference sequence). Trimming removed 7 bases at V and 2 bases at J, with 15 bases between. The CDR3 has 15 amino acids. The CDR3 bases are TGTGCCAGTACCCCCCTTTTAGGGGGCAATCAGCCCCAGCATTTT. Protein product: CASTPLLGGNQPQHF.

This clone was picked up a small number of times. The V gene is TRBV30, the J gene TRBJ1-1; 7 nucleotides line up with TRBD1. J lost 2 bases, V lost 3 bases, and 6 bases had no gene match. Germline assignment: CDR1 GTSNPN and CDR2 SVGIG (reference sequence). The CDR3 totals 14 residues. As DNA, the CDR3 is TGTGCCTGGAGGCGGGACAGACTAAACACTGAAGCTTTCTTT. This translates into CAWRRDRLNTEAFF.

The chain has TRBV3-1 (or the pseudogene TRBV3-2) and TRBJ1-2; TRBD1 agrees at 11 bases. This CDR3 comprises 14 residues. Germline V gives CDR1 LGHDT, CDR2 YNNKEL (reference sequence). V dropped 0 bases and J dropped 7; count of bases not matched to a gene: 1. CDR3 nucleotides: TGTGCCAGCAGCCAAGAGGACAGGGGGCTTGGCTACACCTTC. Translation gives CASSQEDRGLGYTF.

This chain uses TRBV19 with TRBJ1-5, with 9 positions matching TRBD1. V shed 2 bases, J shed 2 bases, and the junction held 4 bases outside the gene matches. CDR3 size: 16 residues. CDR1 is LNHDA and CDR2 is SQIVND in the germline V gene (reference sequence). The CDR3 bases are TGTGCCAGTAGTATACTTCGGGACAGGGGCAATCAGCCCCAGCATTTT. Protein: CASSILRDRGNQPQHF.

The chain uses TRBV18 and TRBJ2-1; 10 positions agree with TRBD2. The CDR3 sequence is 13 residues long. V shed 0 bases, J shed 13 bases, and the junction held 3 bases outside the gene matches. From germline, CDR1 is KGHSH and CDR2 LQKENI. As DNA, the CDR3 is TGTGCCAGCTCACCACCGAGCGGGAGGGGCCAGTTCTTC. This encodes CASSPPSGRGQFF.

The chain is built from TRBV19 and TRBJ2-2; TRBD2 matches at 9 bases. The CDR3 extends over 15 amino acids. V was clipped by 1 base and J by 4 bases; unmatched bases: 1. CDR1 LNHDA and CDR2 SQIVND come from the germline V gene (reference sequence). CDR3 sequence: CASSIVSGSTGELFF. CDR3 DNA sequence: TGTGCCAGTAGTATAGTTAGCGGGAGCACCGGGGAGCTGTTTTTT.

V is TRBV12-5 and J is TRBJ2-1; 8 nucleotides line up with TRBD2. Germline V gives CDR1 LGHNT, CDR2 FRNRAP. The CDR3 is 17 residues long. J was trimmed by 7 bases and V by 5 bases; bases with no gene match: 16. The CDR3 bases are TGTGCTAGTGGTGCGACCTTTATAGCGGGAAGTGATAATGAGCAGTTCTTC. Its protein is CASGATFIAGSDNEQFF.

The table lists this clone with a count of one. The chain couples TRBV7-2 to TRBJ2-2, with D perhaps TRBD1 (6 bases). The ends were cut back, 4 bases at V and 4 bases at J, with 13 bases in the middle. Germline V gene lookup returns CDR1 SGHTA and CDR2 FQGNSA. The CDR3 covers 15 residues. CDR3: CASSSNQGGTGELFF. In nucleotides, the CDR3 is TGTGCCAGCAGCTCAAATCAAGGGGGCACCGGGGAGCTGTTTTTT. Variable domain in full (rest from reference TRBV7-2 and TRBJ2-2): GAGVSQSPSNKVTEKGKDVELRCDPISGHTALYWYRQSLGQGLEFLIYFQGNSAPDKSGLPSDRFSAERTGGSVSTLTIQRTQQEDSAVYLCASSSNQGGTGELFFGEGSRLTVL.

The chain has TRBV5-1 and TRBJ1-1; D possibly corresponds to TRBD1 (5 bases). Trimming removed 4 bases from V and 4 bases from J, with 11 bases in between. The CDR3 contains 13 residues. Germline V lookup: CDR1 SGHRS, CDR2 YFSETQ. The CDR3 coding sequence is TGCGCCAGCAGCCCCCAGGGAGGCACTGAAGCTTTCTTT. Translating it yields CASSPQGGTEAFF.

The chain recombines TRBV30 with TRBJ1-2; possible D gene TRBD1, 5 bases. The V and J ends lost 4 bases and 2 bases respectively, with 11 bases between them. The germline V gene has CDR1 GTSNPN and CDR2 SVGIG (reference sequence). The CDR3 runs 13 residues. This CDR3 is CAWTGLGNYGYTF. DNA of the CDR3: TGTGCCTGGACAGGGTTGGGAAACTATGGCTACACCTTC.

The V call is TRBV7-8, the J call TRBJ2-7, with D possibly called TRBD1 or TRBD2 (6 bases each). Germline V gene lookup returns CDR1 SGHVS and CDR2 FQNEAQ. CDR3 size: 18 residues. Trimming took 4 bases from V and 0 from J, leaving 22 bases between them. The CDR3 DNA reads as TGTGCCAGCAGCTACAAGTCCCCTCTGTGGGGGGCCTCCTACGAGCAGTACTTC. This gives the protein CASSYKSPLWGASYEQYF.

The genes are TRBV2 and TRBJ2-5; 7 bases line up with TRBD1. The CDR3 extends over 14 amino acids. After removal of 5 bases from V and 2 bases from J, the junction contained 5 bases not matched to a gene. Looked up from germline, CDR1 is SNHLY and CDR2 is FYNNEI. The CDR3 here is CASSRDSYQETQYF. The DNA for the CDR3 is TGTGCCAGCAGTCGGGACAGTTATCAAGAGACCCAGTACTTC.

The rearrangement uses TRBV28 and TRBJ1-6; D remains ambiguous. Per the germline V gene, CDR1 is MDHEN and CDR2 is SYDVKM. V was pared by 3 bases and J by 9 bases, with 6 bases between. The CDR3 contains 12 residues. The CDR3 spells CASSFYASPLHF. For the CDR3, the DNA is TGTGCCAGCAGTTTCTACGCTTCACCCCTCCACTTT.

There are a few counts of this clone. This chain connects TRBV12-3 or TRBV12-4 to TRBJ1-1; no firm D call. The CDR3 length is 13 residues. The V end was cut by 3 bases, the J end by 5 bases, with 10 bases between. This chain's CDR3 is CASSLAWDTEAFF. The CDR3 bases are TGTGCCAGCAGTTTGGCCTGGGATACTGAAGCTTTCTTT.

A single count supports this clone. The rearrangement joins TRBV7-9 to TRBJ1-6; D gene ambiguous. The V and J ends lost 4 bases and 8 bases respectively, with 12 bases between them. The CDR3 runs to 14 residues. Germline assignment: CDR1 SEHNR and CDR2 FQNEAQ (reference sequence). CDR3 bases: TGTGCCAGCAGCTACATCCACAGCGATTCACCCCTCCACTTT. It encodes CASSYIHSDSPLHF.

V gene TRBV9 combines with J gene TRBJ2-1, with TRBD2 matching 9 bases. Unmatched junction bases numbered 13, after V lost 7 bases and J lost 2 bases. CDR3 size: 17 residues. CDR1 and CDR2 (germline): SGDLS, YYNGEE. This CDR3 is CASGGASGIGPYNEQFF. The CDR3 DNA follows: TGTGCCAGCGGGGGGGCTAGCGGGATTGGCCCCTACAATGAGCAGTTCTTC.

The genes are TRBV7-9 and TRBJ1-1; D is unresolved. Germline assignment: CDR1 SEHNR and CDR2 FQNEAQ (reference sequence). The CDR3 length is 13 residues. V was pared by 0 bases and J by 1 base, with 3 bases between. CDR3: CASSLAANTEAFF. DNA of the CDR3: TGTGCCAGCAGCTTAGCGGCGAACACTGAAGCTTTCTTT.

Points on this clone: An end of the junction does not agree with germline; a read error may underlie this. The chain joins TRBV7-9 to TRBJ1-1; 8 bases align to TRBD1. This CDR3 has 15 amino acids. CDR1 is SEHNR and CDR2 is FQNEAQ in the germline V gene (reference sequence). The CDR3 nucleotides are TGTGCCAGCAGCGGGGGGACAGGCGTGAAGACTGAAGCTTTCTTT. Its translation: CASSGGTGVKTEAFF.

This chain uses TRBV2 with TRBJ1-2; a possible D gene is TRBD1 (5 bases). The V end was cut by 7 bases, the J end by 5 bases, with 14 bases between. Looked up from germline, CDR1 is SNHLY and CDR2 is FYNNEI. The CDR3 runs to 13 residues. The CDR3 loop reads CASTTGGVYGYTF. The CDR3, as DNA: TGTGCCAGCACTACAGGCGGGGTTTATGGCTACACCTTC.

This chain uses TRBV11-2 with TRBJ1-5, with no clear D. The V gene's germline CDR1 is SGHAT and CDR2 FQNNGV. The CDR3 runs to 14 residues. V lost 3 bases to trimming and J lost 0 bases, with 6 bases between them. In DNA, the CDR3 is TGTGCCAGCAGCTTCCGAAATAGCAATCAGCCCCAGCATTTT. This translates into CASSFRNSNQPQHF.

V gene TRBV11-1 combines with J gene TRBJ2-1; D is ambiguous. CDR3 size: 13 residues. Germline loops: CDR1 SGHAT, CDR2 FQDESV (reference sequence). Trimming stripped 3 bases from V and 5 bases from J, with 8 bases between. The CDR3 bases are TGTGCCAGCAGCTTTCTGGCAAACAATGAGCAGTTCTTC. Its protein is CASSFLANNEQFF. Drawing the rest from reference TRBV11-1 and TRBJ2-1, the complete variable domain is EAEVAQSPRYKITEKSQAVAFWCDPISGHATLYWYRQILGQGPELLVQFQDESVVDDSQLPKDRFSAERLKGVDSTLKIQPAELGDSAMYLCASSFLANNEQFFGPGTRLTVL.

The V call is TRBV12-5, the J call TRBJ2-1; no clear D. Per the germline V gene, CDR1 is LGHNT and CDR2 is FRNRAP. The CDR3 runs 11 residues. Trimming stripped 4 bases from V and 9 bases from J, with 7 bases between. The CDR3 region is CASGWASEQFF. CDR3 bases: TGTGCTAGTGGTTGGGCGAGTGAGCAGTTCTTC.